This T cell receptor (beta chain) was identified in a study of shared clonotypes between healthy human individuals (dated by TCRdb to about 2020). About the full investigation: The cohort comprised a couple of women and a few men aged 18 to 49 years. For each donor, CD4 naive and CD4 memory were each run on three plates, CD8 naive on two plates, and CD8 memory on one plate. Between about 0.9 and 10 billion PBMCs per donor were obtained by leukapheresis. Blood TCR repertoires of five healthy adults were deeply sequenced to estimate repertoire size and the extent of clonotype sharing between individuals. Different laboratories and diverse techniques were used to prepare libraries and sequence TCR repertoires, to increase sequencing depth and limit assay-specific biases.

V lost 7 bases and J lost 2 bases; the stretch between them is 11 bases long. From cysteine to phenylalanine, the CDR3 is 12 amino acids long. Just CDR3 DNA is preserved here, 36 bases in frame from base 1. The germline V gene sets CDR1 to SQVTM and CDR2 to ANQGSEA. Using the deep immunoSEQ assay, multiplex PCR amplified TCR CDR3 regions from genomic DNA. Extracted genomic DNA from each cell subset was spread evenly across all wells of several immunoSEQ 96-well plates, with each plate serving as a replicate. For sorted subsets, 200 to 250 ng of genomic DNA, equivalent to around 30,000 T cell genomes, went into each replicate PCR. Purified libraries were quantified with a Qubit 3.0 fluorometer, sized on a Bioanalyzer 2100, and re-quantified with the KAPA Library Quantification kit. Each immunoSEQ 96-well plate was sequenced on its own single-read 150-cycle Illumina NextSeq 550 flow cell. Processing in the source paper ran as follows. Because the immunoSEQ output included only junctional sequences and no quality scores, the filtering could not be the same as the filtering used for full-length reads. To assign V/J genes and CDR3, sequences were annotated using PyIR, a Python wrapper for IgBLAST v1.9, with IMGT germline references. Reads with weak V/J assignments (E-value above 1e-6), missing CDR3, stop codons, out-of-frame junctions, or ambiguous translated residues were removed. V3J clonotypes were defined by identical inferred V gene, J gene, and CDR3 amino acid sequence. Percentage overlap between repertoires was computed as shared unique clonotypes divided by the size of the smaller repertoire. RTK rarefaction, the Chao1 estimator, and Recon v2.1 estimates of unobserved clonotypes were used to assess repertoire richness. Generation probabilities were computed with OLGA for all TCRbeta clonotypes obtained by the gDNA method from several donors. TCRdb's version of the immuneACCESS table is confined to in-frame rearrangements and falls short of the full clone set. An unresolved V gene accounts for under half of the shortfall where checked; the remainder is of unknown origin. V, J and clone size derive from that table, while D and trimming were established from the DNA sequence. This sample gives over 1.4 million clones in total; roughly 97% of them show up just once. The top ten clonotypes cover approximately 1.2% of the sample.

Study-level results and caveats: Based on pairwise subsampling, the degree of clonotype sharing among donors was expected to be affected by sequencing depth. The small number of donors limited the genetic and exposure-history diversity represented. When four donors were compared, the shared fraction of clonotypes was about 5% for naive CD4, roughly 3.4% for naive CD8, 2% to 2.5% for memory CD4, and 0.35% to 0.4% for memory CD8. Rarefaction of sorted-subset datasets indicated incomplete sequencing despite the large sequencing depth. Compared with non-shared clonotypes, the clonotypes found in all four sorted-subset donors had higher generation probabilities. Sampling was restricted to blood, and TCR repertoires in tissue are likely to differ from TCR repertoires in blood. Naive subsets generally had larger estimated clonotype richness than memory subsets did.

Healthy HIV-negative adults with no recently reported acute infections or vaccinations were included as donors. Every donor was a Caucasian adult living in Nashville, Tennessee, USA. Magnetic negative selection was used to enrich CD4+ T cells, after which naive cells were positively selected on CD45RA and the negative fraction became the memory subset. Blood was collected by leukapheresis, and PBMCs were isolated by Ficoll-Histopaque density gradient centrifugation and then cryopreserved in liquid nitrogen vapor phase. Analytical flow cytometry was used to check the purity and quantity of each magnetically sorted T cell population. Genomic DNA was isolated from every sorted fraction and measured by UV absorbance on a Nanodrop 2000c. Points on this clone: No cognate antigen has been identified for it. Nothing much larger sits one base from this clone, and base qualities are not available.

The V and J segments used are TRBV29-1 and TRBJ1-1, with the D gene not confidently named. The sequence was collected from a man aged 30-40 years in good health. The specimen was naive CD4+ T cells sorted from blood. This sample's cell subset or site label indicates: CD45RA+ positively selected. CDR3 protein: CSAQRPNTEAFF. In nucleotides, the sequence is TGCAGCGCCCAGCGCCCAAACACTGAAGCTTTCTTT.